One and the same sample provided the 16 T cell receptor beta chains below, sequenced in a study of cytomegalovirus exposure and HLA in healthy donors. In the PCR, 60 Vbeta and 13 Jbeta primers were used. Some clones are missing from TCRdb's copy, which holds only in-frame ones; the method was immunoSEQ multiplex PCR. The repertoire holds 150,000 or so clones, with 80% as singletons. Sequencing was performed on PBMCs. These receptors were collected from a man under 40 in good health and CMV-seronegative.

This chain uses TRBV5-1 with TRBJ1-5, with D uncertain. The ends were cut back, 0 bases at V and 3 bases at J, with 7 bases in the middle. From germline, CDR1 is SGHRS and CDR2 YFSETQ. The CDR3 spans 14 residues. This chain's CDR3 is CASSLAGDNQPQHF. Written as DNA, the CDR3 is TGCGCCAGCAGCTTGGCCGGGGACAATCAGCCCCAGCATTTT.

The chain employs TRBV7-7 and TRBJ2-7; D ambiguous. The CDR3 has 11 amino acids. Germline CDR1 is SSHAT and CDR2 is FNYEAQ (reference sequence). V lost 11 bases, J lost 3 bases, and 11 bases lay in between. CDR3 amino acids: CAPPSGYEQYF. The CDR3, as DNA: TGTGCCCCCCCCTCGGGCTACGAGCAGTACTTC.

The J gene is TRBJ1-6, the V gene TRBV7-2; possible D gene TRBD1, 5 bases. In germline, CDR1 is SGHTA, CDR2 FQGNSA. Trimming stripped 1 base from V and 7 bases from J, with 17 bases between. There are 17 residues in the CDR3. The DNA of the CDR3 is TGTGCCAGCAGCTTAGTGAGCACAGGCTTGTACAATTCACCCCTCCACTTT. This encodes CASSLVSTGLYNSPLHF.

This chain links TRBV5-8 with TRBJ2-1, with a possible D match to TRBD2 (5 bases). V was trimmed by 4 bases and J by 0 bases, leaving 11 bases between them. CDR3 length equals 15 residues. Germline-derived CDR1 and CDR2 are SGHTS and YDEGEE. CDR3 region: CASSRGLLSYNEQFF. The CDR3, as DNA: TGTGCCAGCAGCCGAGGACTTCTCTCCTACAATGAGCAGTTCTTC. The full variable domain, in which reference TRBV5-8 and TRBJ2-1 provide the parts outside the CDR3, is EAGVTQSPTHLIKTRGQQATLRCSPISGHTSVYWYQQALGLGLQFLLWYDEGEERNRGNFPPRFSGRQFPNYSSELNVNALELEDSALYLCASSRGLLSYNEQFFGPGTRLTVL.

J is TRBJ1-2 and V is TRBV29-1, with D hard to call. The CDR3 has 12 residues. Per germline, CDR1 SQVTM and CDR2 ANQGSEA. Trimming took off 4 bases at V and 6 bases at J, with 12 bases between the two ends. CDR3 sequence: CSVGGGVDGYTF. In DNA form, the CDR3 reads TGCAGCGTTGGAGGTGGAGTGGATGGCTACACCTTC.

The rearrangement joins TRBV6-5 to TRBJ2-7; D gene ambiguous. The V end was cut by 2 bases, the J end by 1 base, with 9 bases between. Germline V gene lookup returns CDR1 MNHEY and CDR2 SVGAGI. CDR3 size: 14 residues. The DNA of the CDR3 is TGTGCCAGCAGTTACAAAGCAGGTTCCTACGAGCAGTACTTC. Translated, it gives CASSYKAGSYEQYF.

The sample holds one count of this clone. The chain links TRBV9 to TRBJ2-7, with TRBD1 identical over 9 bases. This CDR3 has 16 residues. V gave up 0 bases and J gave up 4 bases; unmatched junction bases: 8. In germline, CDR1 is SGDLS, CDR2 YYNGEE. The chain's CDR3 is CASSVGQGGKFYEQYF. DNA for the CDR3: TGTGCCAGCAGCGTAGGACAGGGGGGAAAGTTTTACGAGCAGTACTTC.

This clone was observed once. The CDR3 protein is CASSPDPTSGKWDEQYF. The CDR3 nucleotides read TGTGCCAGTAGTCCCGATCCTACTAGCGGGAAGTGGGACGAGCAGTACTTC. The chain uses TRBV19 and TRBJ2-7; TRBD2 matches at 10 bases. The germline gives CDR1 LNHDA, CDR2 SQIVND (reference sequence). The CDR3 covers 17 residues. With V trimmed by 5 bases and J by 5 bases, 15 bases remained unmatched.

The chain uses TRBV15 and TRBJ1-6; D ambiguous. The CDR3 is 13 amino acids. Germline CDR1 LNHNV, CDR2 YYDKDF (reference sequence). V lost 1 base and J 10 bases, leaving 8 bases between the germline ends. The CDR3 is CATSRVVASPLHF. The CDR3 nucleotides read TGTGCCACCAGCAGAGTCGTGGCCTCACCCCTCCACTTT. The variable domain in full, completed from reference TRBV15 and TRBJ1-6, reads DAMVIQNPRYQVTQFGKPVTLSCSQTLNHNVMYWYQQKSSQAPKLLFHYYDKDFNNEADTPDNFQSRRPNTSFCFLDIRSPGLGDTAMYLCATSRVVASPLHFGNGTRLTVT.

The chain's CDR3 is CASSERQDYNEKLFF. The CDR3 nucleotides are TGTGCCAGTAGTGAAAGACAAGACTATAATGAAAAACTGTTTTTT. The chain joins TRBV19 to TRBJ1-4; no firm D call. This CDR3 is 15 amino acids long. Looked up from germline, CDR1 is LNHDA and CDR2 is SQIVND (reference sequence). Trimming removed 5 bases at V and 4 bases at J, with 14 bases between.

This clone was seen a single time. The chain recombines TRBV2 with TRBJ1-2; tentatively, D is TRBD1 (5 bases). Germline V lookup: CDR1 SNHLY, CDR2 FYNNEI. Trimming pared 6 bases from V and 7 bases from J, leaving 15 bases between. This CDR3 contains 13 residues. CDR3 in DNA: TGTGCCAGCAGGGAGACAGAAAGTCTTGGCTACACCTTC. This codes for CASRETESLGYTF.

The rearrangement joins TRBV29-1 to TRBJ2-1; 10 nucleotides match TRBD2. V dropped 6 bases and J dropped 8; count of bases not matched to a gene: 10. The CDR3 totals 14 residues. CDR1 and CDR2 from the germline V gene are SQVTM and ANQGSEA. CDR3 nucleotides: TGCAGCGTGCGTCCGGGACTAGCGACAGATGAGCAGTTCTTC. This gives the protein CSVRPGLATDEQFF.

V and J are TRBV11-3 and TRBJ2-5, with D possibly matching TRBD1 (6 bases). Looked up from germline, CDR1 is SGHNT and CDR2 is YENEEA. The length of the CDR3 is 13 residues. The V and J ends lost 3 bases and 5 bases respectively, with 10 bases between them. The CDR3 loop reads CASSFTGMETQYF. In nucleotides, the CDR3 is TGTGCCAGCAGCTTTACAGGGATGGAGACCCAGTACTTC. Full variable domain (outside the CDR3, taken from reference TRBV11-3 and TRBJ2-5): EAGVVQSPRYKIIEKKQPVAFWCNPISGHNTLYWYLQNLGQGPELLIRYENEEAVDDSQLPKDRFSAERLKGVDSTLKIQPAELGDSAVYLCASSFTGMETQYFGPGTRLLVL.

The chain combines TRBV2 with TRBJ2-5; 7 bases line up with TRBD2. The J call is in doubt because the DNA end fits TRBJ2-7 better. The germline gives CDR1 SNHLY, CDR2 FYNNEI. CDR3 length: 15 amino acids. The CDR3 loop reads CASSPPEAGKTEQYF. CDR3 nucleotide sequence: TGTGCCAGCAGTCCCCCCGAAGCGGGAAAAACCGAGCAGTACTTC.

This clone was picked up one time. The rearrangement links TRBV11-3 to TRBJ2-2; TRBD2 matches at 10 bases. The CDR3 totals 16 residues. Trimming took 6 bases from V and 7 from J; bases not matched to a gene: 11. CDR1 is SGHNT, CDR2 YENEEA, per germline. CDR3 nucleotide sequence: TGTGCCAGCAGAGCGGGGCTAGCGGGGGCGGGCGGGGAGCTGTTTTTT. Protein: CASRAGLAGAGGELFF. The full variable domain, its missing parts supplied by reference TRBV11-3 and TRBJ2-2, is EAGVVQSPRYKIIEKKQPVAFWCNPISGHNTLYWYLQNLGQGPELLIRYENEEAVDDSQLPKDRFSAERLKGVDSTLKIQPAELGDSAVYLCASRAGLAGAGGELFFGEGSRLTVL.

CDR3 nucleotide sequence: TGTGCCTGGAGCAGGGGGGTTGGAGATACGCAGTATTTT. This encodes CAWSRGVGDTQYF. The chain employs TRBV30 and TRBJ2-3; D is possibly TRBD1 (7 bases). CDR3 size: 13 residues. Trimming stripped 3 bases from V and 5 bases from J, with 12 bases between. Germline values: CDR1 GTSNPN, CDR2 SVGIG (reference sequence). The variable domain in full, completed from reference TRBV30 and TRBJ2-3, reads SQTIHQWPATLVQPVGSPLSLECTVEGTSNPNLYWYRQAAGRGLQLLFYSVGIGQISSEVPQNLSASRPQDRQFILSSKKLLLSDSGFYLCAWSRGVGDTQYFGPGTRLTVL.